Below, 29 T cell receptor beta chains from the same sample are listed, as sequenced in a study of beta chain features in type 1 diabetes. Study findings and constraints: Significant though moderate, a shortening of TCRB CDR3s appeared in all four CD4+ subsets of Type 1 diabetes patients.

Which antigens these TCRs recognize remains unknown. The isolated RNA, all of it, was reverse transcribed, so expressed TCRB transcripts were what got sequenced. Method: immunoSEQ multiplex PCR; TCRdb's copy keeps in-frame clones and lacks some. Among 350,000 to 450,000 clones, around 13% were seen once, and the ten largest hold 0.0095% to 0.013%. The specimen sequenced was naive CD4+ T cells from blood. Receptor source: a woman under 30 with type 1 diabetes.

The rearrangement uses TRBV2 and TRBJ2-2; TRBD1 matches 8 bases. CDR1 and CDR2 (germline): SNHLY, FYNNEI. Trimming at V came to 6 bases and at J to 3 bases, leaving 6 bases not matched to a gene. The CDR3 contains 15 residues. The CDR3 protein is CASSRTGRYTGELFF. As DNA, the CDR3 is TGTGCCAGCAGCCGGACAGGGAGATACACCGGGGAGCTGTTTTTT.

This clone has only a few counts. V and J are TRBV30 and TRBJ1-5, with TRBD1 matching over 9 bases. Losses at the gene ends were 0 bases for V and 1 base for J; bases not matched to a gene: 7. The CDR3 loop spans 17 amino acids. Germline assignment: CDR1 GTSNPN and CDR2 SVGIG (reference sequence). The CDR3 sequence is CAWSVLGQGSSNQPQHF. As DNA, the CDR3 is TGTGCCTGGAGTGTATTGGGACAGGGATCCAGCAATCAGCCCCAGCATTTT.

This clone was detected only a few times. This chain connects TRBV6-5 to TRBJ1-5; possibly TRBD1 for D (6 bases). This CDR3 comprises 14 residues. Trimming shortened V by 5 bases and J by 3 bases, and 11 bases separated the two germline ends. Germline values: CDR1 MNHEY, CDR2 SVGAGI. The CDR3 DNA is TGTGCCAGCAGTACCCGACAGGACAATCAGCCCCAGCATTTT. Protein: CASSTRQDNQPQHF.

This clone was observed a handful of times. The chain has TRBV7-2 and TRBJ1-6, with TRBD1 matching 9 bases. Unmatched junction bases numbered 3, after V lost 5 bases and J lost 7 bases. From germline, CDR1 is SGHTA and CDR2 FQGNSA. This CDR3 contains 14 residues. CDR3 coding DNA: TGTGCCAGCAGCGTGGGACAGGGAAATTCACCCCTCCACTTT. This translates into CASSVGQGNSPLHF.

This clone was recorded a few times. CDR3 DNA sequence: TGCGCCAGCAGCCCGGACGGGGTGCGGGCAGATACGCAGTATTTT. Its protein is CASSPDGVRADTQYF. This chain joins TRBV5-1 and TRBJ2-3; D might be TRBD2 (5 bases). The CDR3 is 15 amino acids. The germline V and J ends were trimmed by 4 bases and 4 bases, with 16 bases remaining between them. The germline CDR1 and CDR2 sequences are SGHRS and YFSETQ.

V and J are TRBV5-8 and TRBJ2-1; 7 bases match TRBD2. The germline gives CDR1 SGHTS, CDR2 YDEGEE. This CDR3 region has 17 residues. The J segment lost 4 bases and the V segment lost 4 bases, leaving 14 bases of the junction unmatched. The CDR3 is CASSAPVRRGGYNEQFF. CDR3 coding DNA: TGTGCCAGCAGCGCCCCAGTACGTAGGGGAGGGTACAATGAGCAGTTCTTC.

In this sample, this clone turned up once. CDR3 region: CASSRTGVKDTQYF. The CDR3, as DNA: TGTGCCAGCAGCCGGACAGGGGTAAAAGATACGCAGTATTTT. The chain is built from TRBV5-4 and TRBJ2-3, with 9 bases fitting TRBD1. Germline loops: CDR1 SGHNT, CDR2 YYREEE (reference sequence). The CDR3 is made up of 14 amino acids. The junction had 5 bases not matched to a gene; V was cut back by 4 bases and J by 5 bases.

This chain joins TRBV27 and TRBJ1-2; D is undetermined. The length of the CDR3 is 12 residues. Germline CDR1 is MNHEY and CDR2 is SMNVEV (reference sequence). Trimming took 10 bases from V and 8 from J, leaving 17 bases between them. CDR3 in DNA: TGTGCCACTACGACAATGGGCCGGGGCTACACCTTC. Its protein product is CATTTMGRGYTF.

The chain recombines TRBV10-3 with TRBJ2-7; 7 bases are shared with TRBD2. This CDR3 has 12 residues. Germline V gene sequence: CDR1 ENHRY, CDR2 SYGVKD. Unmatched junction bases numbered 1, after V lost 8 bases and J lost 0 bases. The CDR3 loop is CAISGGSYEQYF. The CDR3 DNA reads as TGTGCCATCTCGGGAGGCTCCTACGAGCAGTACTTC.

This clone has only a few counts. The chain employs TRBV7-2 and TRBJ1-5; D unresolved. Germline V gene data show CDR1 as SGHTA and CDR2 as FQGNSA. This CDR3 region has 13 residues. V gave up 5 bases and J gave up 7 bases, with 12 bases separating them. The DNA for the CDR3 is TGTGCCAGCAGCCGATTATTCAGACAGCCCCAGCATTTT. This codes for CASSRLFRQPQHF.

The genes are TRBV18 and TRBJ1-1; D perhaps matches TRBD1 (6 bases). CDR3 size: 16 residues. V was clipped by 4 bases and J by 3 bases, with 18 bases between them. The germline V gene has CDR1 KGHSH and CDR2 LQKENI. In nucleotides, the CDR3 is TGTGCCAGCTCACGGCTACAGGGAAATCCGGACACTGAAGCTTTCTTT. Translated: CASSRLQGNPDTEAFF.

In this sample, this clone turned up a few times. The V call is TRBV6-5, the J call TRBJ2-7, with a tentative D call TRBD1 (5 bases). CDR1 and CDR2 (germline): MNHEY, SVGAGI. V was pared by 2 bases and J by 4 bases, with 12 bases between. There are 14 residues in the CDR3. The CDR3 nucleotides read TGTGCCAGCAGTTACCGGGCAGGGCGATACGAGCAGTACTTC. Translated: CASSYRAGRYEQYF.

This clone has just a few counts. The CDR3 loop is CASSHAVKDGHYEQYF. CDR3 sequence (DNA): TGCGCCAGCAGCCACGCCGTTAAGGACGGACACTACGAGCAGTACTTC. V usage is TRBV4-1 and J usage is TRBJ2-7; possibly TRBD1 for D (5 bases). The CDR3 spans 16 residues. Trimming cost V 3 bases and J 3 bases, with 18 bases left between them. Germline-derived CDR1 and CDR2 are MGHRA and YSYEKL.

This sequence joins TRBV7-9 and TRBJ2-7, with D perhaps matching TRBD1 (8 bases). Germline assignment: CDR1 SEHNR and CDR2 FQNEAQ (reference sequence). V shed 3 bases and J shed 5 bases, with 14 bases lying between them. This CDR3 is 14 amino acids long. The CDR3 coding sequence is TGTGCCAGCAGCTTTAGCACAGGGGGGGACGAGCAGTACTTC. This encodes CASSFSTGGDEQYF.

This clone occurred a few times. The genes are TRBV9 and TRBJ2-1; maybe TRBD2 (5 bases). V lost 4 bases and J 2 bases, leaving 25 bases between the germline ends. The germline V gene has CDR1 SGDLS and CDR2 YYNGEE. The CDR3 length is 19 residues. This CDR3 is CASSPDLSDWTRPYNEQFF. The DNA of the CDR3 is TGTGCCAGCAGCCCAGACCTCTCGGACTGGACGCGTCCCTACAATGAGCAGTTCTTC.

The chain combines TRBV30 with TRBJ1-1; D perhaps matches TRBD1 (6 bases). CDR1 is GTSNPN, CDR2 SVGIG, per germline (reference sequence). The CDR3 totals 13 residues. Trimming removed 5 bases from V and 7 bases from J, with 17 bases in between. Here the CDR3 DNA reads TGTGCCTGGGGGACAAACCTGGGTAGTGAAGCTTTCTTT. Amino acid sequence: CAWGTNLGSEAFF.

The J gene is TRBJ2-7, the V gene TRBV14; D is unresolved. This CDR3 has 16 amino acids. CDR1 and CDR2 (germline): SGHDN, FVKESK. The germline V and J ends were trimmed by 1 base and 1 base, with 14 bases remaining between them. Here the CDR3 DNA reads TGTGCCAGCAGCCAAGGGCTCGGCAGGCCTTCCTACGAGCAGTACTTC. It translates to CASSQGLGRPSYEQYF.

CDR3 nucleotide sequence: TGTGCCACTCGTCGAGGAGCCGGGGAGCTGTTTTTT. Amino acids: CATRRGAGELFF. The chain carries TRBV19 and TRBJ2-2, with no clear D. Trimming took 10 bases from V and 6 from J, leaving 12 bases between them. The V gene's germline CDR1 is LNHDA and CDR2 SQIVND (reference sequence). This CDR3 is 12 amino acids long. The full variable domain, its missing parts supplied by reference TRBV19 and TRBJ2-2, is DGGITQSPKYLFRKEGQNVTLSCEQNLNHDAMYWYRQDPGQGLRLIYYSQIVNDFQKGDIAEGYSVSREKKESFPLTVTSAQKNPTAFYLCATRRGAGELFFGEGSRLTVL.

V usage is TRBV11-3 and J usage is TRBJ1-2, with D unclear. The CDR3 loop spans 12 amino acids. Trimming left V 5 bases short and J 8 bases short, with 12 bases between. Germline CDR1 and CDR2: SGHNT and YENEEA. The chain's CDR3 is CASSLNSYGYTF. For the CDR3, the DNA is TGTGCCAGCAGCCTAAACAGTTACGGCTACACCTTC.

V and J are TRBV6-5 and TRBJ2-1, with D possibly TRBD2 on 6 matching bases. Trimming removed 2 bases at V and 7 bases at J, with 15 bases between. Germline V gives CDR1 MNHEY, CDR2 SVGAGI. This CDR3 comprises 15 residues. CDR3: CASSYGRGQSNEQFF. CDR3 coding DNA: TGTGCCAGCAGTTACGGGCGGGGCCAGTCGAATGAGCAGTTCTTC.

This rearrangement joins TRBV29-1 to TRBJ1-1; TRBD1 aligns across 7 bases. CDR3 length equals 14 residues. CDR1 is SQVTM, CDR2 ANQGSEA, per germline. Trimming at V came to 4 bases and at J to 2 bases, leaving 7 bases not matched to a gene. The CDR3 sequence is CSVVGQRINTEAFF. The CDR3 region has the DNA TGCAGCGTTGTGGGACAGAGAATAAACACTGAAGCTTTCTTT.

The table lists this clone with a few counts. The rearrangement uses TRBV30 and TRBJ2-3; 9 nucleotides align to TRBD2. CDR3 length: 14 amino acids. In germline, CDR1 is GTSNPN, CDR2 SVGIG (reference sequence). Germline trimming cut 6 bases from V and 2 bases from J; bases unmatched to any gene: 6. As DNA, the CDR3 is TGTGCCTGTACGGCGGGAGGGAACACAGATACGCAGTATTTT. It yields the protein CACTAGGNTDTQYF.

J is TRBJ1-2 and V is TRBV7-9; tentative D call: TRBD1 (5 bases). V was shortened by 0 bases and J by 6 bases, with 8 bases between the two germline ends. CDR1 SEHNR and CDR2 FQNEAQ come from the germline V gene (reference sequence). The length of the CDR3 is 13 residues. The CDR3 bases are TGTGCCAGCAGCTTAGCAGGGGTAGATGGCTACACCTTC. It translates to CASSLAGVDGYTF.

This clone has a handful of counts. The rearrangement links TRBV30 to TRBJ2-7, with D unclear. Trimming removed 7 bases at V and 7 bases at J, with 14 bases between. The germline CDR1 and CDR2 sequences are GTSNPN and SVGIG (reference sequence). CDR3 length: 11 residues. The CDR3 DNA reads TGTGCCTCCCTGAAAGCGAGGGAGCAGTACTTC. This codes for CASLKAREQYF.

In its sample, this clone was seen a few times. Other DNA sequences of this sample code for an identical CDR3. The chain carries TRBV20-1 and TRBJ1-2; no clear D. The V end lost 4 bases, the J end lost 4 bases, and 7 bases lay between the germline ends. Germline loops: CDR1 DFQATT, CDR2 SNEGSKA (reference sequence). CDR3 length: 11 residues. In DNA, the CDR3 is TGCAGTGCTACAGGCTCCTATGGCTACACCTTC. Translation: CSATGSYGYTF.

CDR3 in DNA: TGTGCCAGCAGTTACTCGATAGGGGCCGGGGCCAACGTCCTGACTTTC. Translating it yields CASSYSIGAGANVLTF. The chain employs TRBV6-6 and TRBJ2-6, with D maybe TRBD1 (5 bases). The CDR3 sequence is 16 residues long. Trimming pared 0 bases from V and 4 bases from J, leaving 10 bases between. Per the germline V gene, CDR1 is MNHNY and CDR2 is SVGAGI (reference sequence).

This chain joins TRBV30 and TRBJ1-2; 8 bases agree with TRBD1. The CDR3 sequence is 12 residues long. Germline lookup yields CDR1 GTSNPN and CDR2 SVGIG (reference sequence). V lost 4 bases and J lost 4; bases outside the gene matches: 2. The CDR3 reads CAWTGQGYGYTF. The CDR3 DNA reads TGTGCCTGGACCGGACAGGGCTATGGCTACACCTTC.

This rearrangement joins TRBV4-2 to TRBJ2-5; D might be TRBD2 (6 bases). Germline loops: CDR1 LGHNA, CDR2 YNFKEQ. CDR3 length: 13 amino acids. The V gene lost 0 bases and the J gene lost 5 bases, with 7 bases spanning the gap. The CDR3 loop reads CASSQDGGETQYF. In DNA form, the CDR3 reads TGTGCCAGCAGCCAAGATGGGGGGGAGACCCAGTACTTC.

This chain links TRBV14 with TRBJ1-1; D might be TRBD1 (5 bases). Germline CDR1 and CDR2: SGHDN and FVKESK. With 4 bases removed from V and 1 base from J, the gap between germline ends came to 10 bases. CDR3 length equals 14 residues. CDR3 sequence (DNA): TGTGCCAGCAGCCTACTGCAGGGGAACACTGAAGCTTTCTTT. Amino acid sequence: CASSLLQGNTEAFF.